These 24 T cell receptor beta chains share one sample of origin, sequenced in a study of cytomegalovirus exposure and HLA in healthy donors (dated by TCRdb to about 2017). The method behind the library was the immunoSEQ multiplex PCR assay. For the multiplex PCR, a mixture combining 60 forward primers for TCR Vbeta segments and 13 reverse primers for TCR Jbeta segments was used. TCRdb provides this immuneACCESS table in a form limited to in-frame rearrangements. Some clones are lacking; in checked studies, under half of them reflect an unresolved V gene, and why the rest are absent is not known. This sample has about 94,000 clones in its table, and 74% of those were observed once. The leading ten clones occupy about a fifth of the sample. The sample was PBMCs. The receptors here all came from a man aged 25 to 45 in good health and CMV-seropositive.

The gene calls are TRBV5-4 and TRBJ2-7; D not resolved. The CDR3 spans 15 residues. Per the germline V gene, CDR1 is SGHNT and CDR2 is YYREEE (reference sequence). V was shortened by 3 bases and J by 6 bases, with 19 bases between the two germline ends. The CDR3 here is CASSYYMEIDGEQYF. The CDR3 nucleotides are TGTGCCAGCAGCTACTACATGGAAATAGACGGCGAGCAGTACTTC.

CDR3 in DNA: TGTGCCAGCAGCGGAAGGACAGAGTACAATGAGCAGTTCTTC. Its protein product is CASSGRTEYNEQFF. The rearrangement joins TRBV5-4 to TRBJ2-1; maybe TRBD1 (6 bases). In germline, CDR1 is SGHNT, CDR2 YYREEE (reference sequence). This CDR3 contains 14 residues. The V end was cut by 4 bases, the J end by 4 bases, with 12 bases between.

This chain joins TRBV7-6 and TRBJ2-1, with a weak D call TRBD1 (6 bases). The germline V and J ends were trimmed by 3 bases and 9 bases, with 9 bases remaining between them. The germline V gene encodes CDR1 SGHVS and CDR2 FNYEAQ. This CDR3 comprises 12 residues. The CDR3 protein is CASSFGGIEQFF. The CDR3 coding sequence is TGTGCCAGCAGCTTTGGGGGCATTGAGCAGTTCTTC.

This clone occurred a few times. The V gene is TRBV4-2, the J gene TRBJ1-5; D gene uncertain. The V and J ends lost 5 bases and 3 bases respectively, with 8 bases between them. Germline V gives CDR1 LGHNA, CDR2 YNFKEQ. The CDR3 is made up of 13 amino acids. In nucleotides, the CDR3 is TGTGCCAGCAGCTTGTCAGTCAATCAGCCCCAGCATTTT. Translation: CASSLSVNQPQHF.

As concerns this clone: At one of its ends the junction is not consistent with the germline gene, which may arise from a read error. This chain uses TRBV7-7 with TRBJ2-6; D is unresolved. CDR3 length: 15 amino acids. CDR1 is SSHAT and CDR2 is FNYEAQ in the germline V gene (reference sequence). The DNA of the CDR3 is TGTGCTAGCAGCCCCCGCGCCAATGGGGCCAACGTCCTGACTTTC. Protein: CASSPRANGANVLTF.

In its sample, this clone was seen a few times. The chain links TRBV9 to TRBJ2-3, with D perhaps TRBD2 (5 bases). The CDR3 sequence is 13 residues long. Germline V gene data show CDR1 as SGDLS and CDR2 as YYNGEE. V lost 0 bases and J lost 11, with 13 bases in between. The CDR3 here is CASSVASFEGQYF. CDR3 DNA sequence: TGTGCCAGCAGCGTAGCTAGCTTTGAGGGGCAGTATTTT.

This chain connects TRBV5-6 to TRBJ2-5, with D perhaps matching TRBD2 (6 bases). With 4 bases removed from V and 5 bases from J, the gap between germline ends came to 15 bases. In germline, CDR1 is SGHDT, CDR2 YYEEEE. The CDR3 loop spans 14 amino acids. As DNA, the CDR3 is TGTGCCAGCAGCGCCGGTCCACGGGAGGAGACCCAGTACTTC. Protein sequence: CASSAGPREETQYF. The full variable domain, completed using reference TRBV5-6 and TRBJ2-5, is DAGVTQSPTHLIKTRGQQVTLRCSPKSGHDTVSWYQQALGQGPQFIFQYYEEEERQRGNFPDRFSGHQFPNYSSELNVNALLLGDSALYLCASSAGPREETQYFGPGTRLLVL.

The V gene is TRBV19, the J gene TRBJ2-7; 9 bases are shared with TRBD1. V shed 6 bases, J shed 5 bases, and the junction held 8 bases outside the gene matches. This CDR3 spans 14 amino acids. Germline V gene sequence: CDR1 LNHDA, CDR2 SQIVND (reference sequence). The CDR3 here is CASSPGQGKNEQYF. The CDR3 region has the DNA TGTGCCAGTAGCCCGGGACAGGGCAAAAACGAGCAGTACTTC.

This clone was detected once. This CDR3 reads CSATFSEGYTF. The CDR3 DNA reads as TGCAGCGCCACGTTCAGCGAGGGCTACACCTTC. This sequence joins TRBV29-1 and TRBJ1-2; no clear D. Trimming shortened V by 7 bases and J by 8 bases, and 14 bases separated the two germline ends. Germline V gives CDR1 SQVTM, CDR2 ANQGSEA. CDR3 length: 11 amino acids.

The chain employs TRBV9 and TRBJ2-1, with a tentative D call TRBD2 (5 bases). Germline loops: CDR1 SGDLS, CDR2 YYNGEE. Trimming removed 0 bases at V and 10 bases at J, with 11 bases between. This CDR3 has 13 amino acids. CDR3 region: CASSVEGQREQFF. The DNA of the CDR3 is TGTGCCAGCAGCGTAGAGGGCCAGCGGGAGCAGTTCTTC.

This chain connects TRBV7-9 to TRBJ2-5, with 7 bases identical to TRBD1. This CDR3 region has 15 residues. Germline trimming cut 5 bases from V and 4 bases from J; bases unmatched to any gene: 10. Germline values: CDR1 SEHNR, CDR2 FQNEAQ (reference sequence). CDR3 loop: CASSTGDSHRETQYF. CDR3 nucleotide sequence: TGTGCCAGCAGCACAGGGGACAGCCATAGAGAGACCCAGTACTTC.

The V gene is TRBV4-1, the J gene TRBJ1-5; D remains unclear. Germline V gene sequence: CDR1 MGHRA, CDR2 YSYEKL. This CDR3 is 16 amino acids long. The V end lost 0 bases, the J end lost 2 bases, and 11 bases lay between the germline ends. The CDR3 here is CASSQDVDSGNQPQHF. The DNA of the CDR3 is TGCGCCAGCAGCCAAGATGTCGACTCGGGCAATCAGCCCCAGCATTTT.

The chain has TRBV28 and TRBJ2-5; 7 bases agree with TRBD2. The better agreement between TRBJ2-7 and the DNA end casts doubt on the J call. The CDR3 contains 13 residues. The V gene's germline CDR1 is MDHEN and CDR2 SYDVKM. CDR3 sequence reads: CASIGGTTYEQYF. CDR3 coding DNA: TGTGCCAGCATCGGGGGGACGACCTACGAGCAGTACTTC.

There are a few counts of this clone. Other nucleotide sequences from this sample produce the same CDR3. Here the CDR3 DNA reads TGTGCCTGGGACAGGGGCTACGAGCAGTACTTC. Its translation: CAWDRGYEQYF. J is TRBJ2-7 and V is TRBV30; 8 bases are shared with TRBD1. V shed 5 bases, J shed 3 bases, and the junction held 0 bases outside the gene matches. The CDR3 has 11 residues. The germline CDR1 and CDR2 sequences are GTSNPN and SVGIG (reference sequence).

The chain joins TRBV7-9 to TRBJ2-7; TRBD2 matches at 8 bases. The CDR3 length is 13 residues. The J segment lost 3 bases and the V segment lost 8 bases, leaving 6 bases of the junction unmatched. Per germline, CDR1 SEHNR and CDR2 FQNEAQ (reference sequence). In DNA, the CDR3 is TGTGCCAGCTCGGGGGGGAGAATCTACGAGCAGTACTTC. It is translated as CASSGGRIYEQYF.

The genes are TRBV10-3 and TRBJ2-1; 7 nucleotides align to TRBD2. CDR3 length equals 15 residues. V was pared by 3 bases and J by 4 bases, with 6 bases of the junction left unmatched. Germline lookup yields CDR1 ENHRY and CDR2 SYGVKD. CDR3 DNA sequence: TGTGCCATCAGTGATCGACTAGCCCCTTACAATGAGCAGTTCTTC. Translating it yields CAISDRLAPYNEQFF.

The chain combines TRBV6-5 with TRBJ2-5; 9 nucleotides agree with TRBD1. This CDR3 contains 13 residues. V shed 7 bases and J 7 bases; nucleotides not matched to a gene: 7. Germline assignment: CDR1 MNHEY and CDR2 SVGAGI. DNA of the CDR3: TGTGCCAGCACCCCGGGACAGGGTGCGACCCAGTACTTC. This codes for CASTPGQGATQYF.

This chain uses TRBV5-5 with TRBJ1-2; TRBD1 matches 7 bases. The ends lost 1 base at V and 2 bases at J; junction bases unmatched: 8. The CDR3 is made up of 16 amino acids. CDR1 and CDR2 from the germline V gene are SGHKS and YYEKEE (reference sequence). CDR3 coding DNA: TGTGCCAGCAGCTTGCGATGGCAGGGGGAGAACTATGGCTACACCTTC. Its protein is CASSLRWQGENYGYTF.

DNA for the CDR3: TGCAGCGCCAGACAGGGGGGATACAATGAGCAGTTCTTC. Amino acids: CSARQGGYNEQFF. The chain recombines TRBV29-1 with TRBJ2-1; TRBD1 agrees at 9 bases. The CDR3 sequence is 13 residues long. Germline CDR1 SQVTM, CDR2 ANQGSEA. The V and J ends lost 7 bases and 4 bases, in that order; junction bases with no gene match: 5.

V is TRBV4-3 and J is TRBJ2-5; D gene uncertain. The germline gives CDR1 LGHNA, CDR2 YSLEER. CDR3 size: 13 residues. V was clipped by 1 base and J by 5 bases, with 8 bases between them. The DNA of the CDR3 is TGCGCCAGCAGCCAAGGATTACGGGAGACCCAGTACTTC. Amino acid sequence: CASSQGLRETQYF.

This rearrangement joins TRBV6-5 to TRBJ2-7, with a tentative D call TRBD2 (5 bases). Germline V gene lookup returns CDR1 MNHEY and CDR2 SVGAGI. This CDR3 contains 14 residues. The ends were cut back, 5 bases at V and 0 bases at J, with 11 bases in the middle. CDR3 nucleotides: TGTGCCAGCAGTCCCGGACTGACCTCCTACGAGCAGTACTTC. It codes for CASSPGLTSYEQYF.

This chain joins TRBV15 and TRBJ2-1; 8 bases fit TRBD1. Germline V CDR1 and CDR2: LNHNV, YYDKDF (reference sequence). The CDR3 sequence is 18 residues long. The V segment lost 0 bases and the J segment 7 bases; nucleotides outside the gene matches: 14. CDR3 in DNA: TGTGCCACCAGCAGAGATCCCCCCCGGCAGGGGGCGCGGAATGAGCAGTTCTTC. It is translated as CATSRDPPRQGARNEQFF.

The chain joins TRBV19 to TRBJ2-7, with 9 positions matching TRBD1. The CDR3 has 15 amino acids. V shed 3 bases and J 4 bases; nucleotides not matched to a gene: 7. CDR1 and CDR2 (germline): LNHDA, SQIVND (reference sequence). The CDR3 coding sequence is TGTGCCAGTAGTATTTATCGGACAGGGGTGTACGAGCAGTACTTC. It yields the protein CASSIYRTGVYEQYF.

The CDR3 region is CASSEAGQIYEQYF. CDR3 DNA sequence: TGTGCCAGCAGTGAAGCGGGACAAATTTACGAGCAGTACTTC. The chain couples TRBV6-1 to TRBJ2-7; D possibly corresponds to TRBD1 (6 bases). V lost 0 bases to trimming and J lost 4 bases, with 10 bases between them. This CDR3 is 14 amino acids long. The germline V gene has CDR1 MNHNS and CDR2 SASEGT.